This T cell receptor (beta chain) was captured by sequencing in a study of control samples from healthy donors and cancer patients. Repertoires were generated with immunoSEQ multiplex PCR, while TCRdb's copy carries only in-frame clones and drops some. The repertoire consists of 100,000 to 150,000 clones, with 80% to 95% occurring once and the leading ten covering 2.1%. Germline V gene data show CDR1 as GTSNPN and CDR2 as SVGIG (reference sequence). The trim removed 4 bases at V and 3 bases at J, leaving 8 bases unmatched. The CDR3 contains 15 residues. The sequence was collected from a woman between 50 and 59 years old in good health. The chain uses TRBV30 and TRBJ1-4; 7 bases align to TRBD1. Sample: blood. As DNA, the CDR3 is TGTGCCTGGAAGGGGGCCGGGACAGCTAATGAAAAACTGTTTTTT. Protein product: CAWKGAGTANEKLFF.